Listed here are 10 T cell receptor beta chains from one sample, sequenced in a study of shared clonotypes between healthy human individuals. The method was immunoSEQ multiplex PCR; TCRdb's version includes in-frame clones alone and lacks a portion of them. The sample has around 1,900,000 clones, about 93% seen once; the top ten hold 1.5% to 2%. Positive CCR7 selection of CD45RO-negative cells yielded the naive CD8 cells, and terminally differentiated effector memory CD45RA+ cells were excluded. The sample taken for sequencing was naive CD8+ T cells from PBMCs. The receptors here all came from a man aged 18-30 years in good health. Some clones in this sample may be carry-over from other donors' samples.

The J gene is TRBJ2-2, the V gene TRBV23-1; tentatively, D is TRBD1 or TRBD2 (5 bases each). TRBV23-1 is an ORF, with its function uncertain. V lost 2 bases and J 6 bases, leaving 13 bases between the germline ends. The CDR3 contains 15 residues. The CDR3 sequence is CASSQITGGAGELFF. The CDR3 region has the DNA TGCGCCAGCAGTCAAATAACAGGAGGCGCCGGGGAGCTGTTTTTT.

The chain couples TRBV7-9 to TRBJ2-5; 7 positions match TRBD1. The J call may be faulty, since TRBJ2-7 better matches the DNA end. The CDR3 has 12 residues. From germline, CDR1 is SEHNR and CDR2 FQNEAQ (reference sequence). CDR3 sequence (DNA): TGTGCCAGCAGGACAGGGAACGGCGAGCAGTACTTC. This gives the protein CASRTGNGEQYF.

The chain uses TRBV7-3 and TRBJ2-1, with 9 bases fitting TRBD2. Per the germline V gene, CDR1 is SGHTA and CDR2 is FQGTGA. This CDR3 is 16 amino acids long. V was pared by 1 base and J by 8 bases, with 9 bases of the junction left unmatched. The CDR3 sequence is CASSLKGLANPYEQFF. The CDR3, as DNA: TGTGCCAGCAGCTTAAAGGGACTAGCTAACCCCTATGAGCAGTTCTTC.

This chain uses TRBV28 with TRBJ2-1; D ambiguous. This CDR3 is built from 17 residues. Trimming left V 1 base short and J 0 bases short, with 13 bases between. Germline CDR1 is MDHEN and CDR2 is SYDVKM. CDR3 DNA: TGTGCCAGCAGTTTATATTCCGGGTCTAGCTCCTACAATGAGCAGTTCTTC. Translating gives CASSLYSGSSSYNEQFF.

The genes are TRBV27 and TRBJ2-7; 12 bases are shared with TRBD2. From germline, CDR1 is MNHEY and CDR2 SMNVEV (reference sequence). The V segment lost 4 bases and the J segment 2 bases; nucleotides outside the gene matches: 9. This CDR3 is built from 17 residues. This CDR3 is CASSWGLLAGGAYEQYF. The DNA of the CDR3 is TGTGCCAGCAGTTGGGGCCTGCTAGCGGGAGGGGCCTACGAGCAGTACTTC.

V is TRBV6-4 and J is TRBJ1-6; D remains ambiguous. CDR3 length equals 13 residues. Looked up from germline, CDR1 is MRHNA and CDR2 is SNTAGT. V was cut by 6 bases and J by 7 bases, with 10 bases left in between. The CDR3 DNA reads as TGTGCCAGCAGAAGAAGGGAAAATTCACCCCTCCACTTT. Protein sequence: CASRRRENSPLHF.

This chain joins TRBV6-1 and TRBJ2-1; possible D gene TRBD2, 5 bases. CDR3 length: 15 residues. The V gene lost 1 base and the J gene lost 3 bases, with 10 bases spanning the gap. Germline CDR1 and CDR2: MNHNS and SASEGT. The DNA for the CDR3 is TGTGCCAGCAGTGAAGAGAGCGGCTTCTACAATGAGCAGTTCTTC. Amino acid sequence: CASSEESGFYNEQFF.

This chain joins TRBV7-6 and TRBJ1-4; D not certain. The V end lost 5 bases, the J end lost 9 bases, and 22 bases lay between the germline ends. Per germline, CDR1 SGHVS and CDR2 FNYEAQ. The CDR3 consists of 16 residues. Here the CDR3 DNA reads TGTGCCAGCAGCCCTAGTCAGGCCAGGCTTGGTCAAAAACTGTTTTTT. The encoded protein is CASSPSQARLGQKLFF.

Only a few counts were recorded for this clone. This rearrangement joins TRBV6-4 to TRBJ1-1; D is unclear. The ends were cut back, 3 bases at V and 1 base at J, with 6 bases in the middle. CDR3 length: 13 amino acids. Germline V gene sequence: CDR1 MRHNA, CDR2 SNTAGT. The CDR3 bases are TGTGCCAGCAGTGAATGGGAGAACACTGAAGCTTTCTTT. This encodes CASSEWENTEAFF.

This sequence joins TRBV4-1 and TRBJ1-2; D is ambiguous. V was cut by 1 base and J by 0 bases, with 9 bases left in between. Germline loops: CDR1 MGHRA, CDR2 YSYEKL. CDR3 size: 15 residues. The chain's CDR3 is CASSQVHLTNYGYTF. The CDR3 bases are TGCGCCAGCAGCCAAGTTCACTTGACTAACTATGGCTACACCTTC.